Described below is a single T cell receptor (beta chain) sequence and its context. Antigen specificity is unknown. Vbeta (60) and Jbeta (13) primers were used in the PCR. Assay: immunoSEQ multiplex PCR; the TCRdb copy retains only in-frame clones and omits some. The table shows more than 85,000 clones, with about 80% occurring only once. This sample is part of a study of cytomegalovirus exposure and HLA in healthy donors. General study results and limits: Sequencing depth roughly uniform across donors was assumed in presence/absence analyses. In a later analysis, TCR beta V- and J-gene trimming showed a link to a missense DCLRE1C variant.

CDR3 length equals 13 residues. Germline values: CDR1 SGHDT, CDR2 YYEEEE. V lost 2 bases and J 2 bases, leaving 7 bases between the germline ends. This chain uses TRBV5-6 with TRBJ1-2; D might be TRBD1 (5 bases). Sequencing input: PBMCs. This receptor was obtained from a man aged 30 to 45 in good health and CMV-seropositive. The CDR3 DNA is TGTGCCAGCAGCTTTGACAGCAACTATGGCTACACCTTC. Translated: CASSFDSNYGYTF.